One sample yielded the 29 T cell receptor beta chains listed below, sequenced in a study of T cell responses to AZD1222 COVID-19 vaccine. Assay used: immunoSEQ multiplex PCR; TCRdb lists only in-frame clones, some missing. The sample holds 85,000 to 100,000 clones; approximately 90% are singletons and the top ten take about 24%. Source: peripheral blood, taken on day 0 of AZD1222 vaccination. The receptors shown here come from an adult in good health.

This chain links TRBV12-3 or TRBV12-4 with TRBJ1-1; TRBD1 matches 8 bases. V lost 7 bases and J lost 4; bases outside the gene matches: 5. This CDR3 has 13 amino acids. CDR3 DNA sequence: TGTGCCAGCATCGGACAGGGCGGCACTGAAGCTTTCTTT. This sequence encodes CASIGQGGTEAFF.

The CDR3 bases are TGTGCCAGCAGCTTTGCAGTCGGGGAGACCCAGTACTTC. Protein: CASSFAVGETQYF. This chain links TRBV7-2 with TRBJ2-5; no reliable D call. CDR3 length: 13 amino acids. CDR1 and CDR2 (germline): SGHTA, FQGNSA. V shed 3 bases and J shed 5 bases, with 10 bases lying between them.

The chain recombines TRBV5-4 with TRBJ2-3; 8 bases agree with TRBD2. The CDR3 is 14 residues long. Trimming took 5 bases from V and 4 from J; bases not matched to a gene: 6. Germline V gene data show CDR1 as SGHNT and CDR2 as YYREEE (reference sequence). The CDR3, as DNA: TGTGCCAGCAGTCCTGGGACTAGGGCAGATACGCAGTATTTT. This sequence encodes CASSPGTRADTQYF.

This chain uses TRBV6-2 or TRBV6-3 with TRBJ1-2; 7 bases fit TRBD1. Unmatched junction bases numbered 7, after V lost 5 bases and J lost 7 bases. CDR3 length: 13 amino acids. CDR1 is MNHEY and CDR2 is SVGEGT in the germline V gene. CDR3 sequence (DNA): TGTGCCAGCAGTCCCACAGGGGTGGTTGGCTACACCTTC. Its protein product is CASSPTGVVGYTF.

The chain employs TRBV9 and TRBJ1-2; 10 bases are a match to TRBD1. This CDR3 is built from 15 residues. The V segment lost 3 bases and the J segment 4 bases; nucleotides outside the gene matches: 6. CDR1 SGDLS and CDR2 YYNGEE come from the germline V gene. Here the CDR3 DNA reads TGTGCCAGCAGCGGGGGTGGGACAGGGGTCTATGGCTACACCTTC. Residues: CASSGGGTGVYGYTF.

The chain links TRBV28 to TRBJ1-2; no clear D. Germline V CDR1 and CDR2: MDHEN, SYDVKM. The CDR3 spans 14 residues. Between the trimmed V and J ends, which lost 6 bases and 5 bases, there was a span of 16 bases. The CDR3 here is CASRDGPRLYGYTF. In DNA form, the CDR3 reads TGTGCCAGCAGGGACGGACCGCGGCTTTATGGCTACACCTTC.

The gene calls are TRBV6-4 and TRBJ1-2; 9 nucleotides line up with TRBD1. The J segment lost 7 bases and the V segment lost 6 bases, leaving 6 bases of the junction unmatched. The germline gives CDR1 MRHNA, CDR2 SNTAGT. The CDR3 runs 13 residues. CDR3 sequence (DNA): TGTGCCAGCAGATCGACAGGGGGTACTGGCTACACCTTC. Protein sequence: CASRSTGGTGYTF.

V usage is TRBV28 and J usage is TRBJ1-5; D is possibly TRBD1 (6 bases). Trimming pared 5 bases from V and 1 base from J, leaving 12 bases between. The CDR3 is 15 residues long. Germline loops: CDR1 MDHEN, CDR2 SYDVKM. The CDR3 DNA is TGTGCCAGCAGTCTTCGGACAGACAGCAATCAGCCCCAGCATTTT. Translating it yields CASSLRTDSNQPQHF.

This chain uses TRBV21-1 with TRBJ1-3; the D call TRBD1 from the table was never checked on the DNA. TRBV21-1 is classified as a pseudogene. This CDR3 is built from 20 residues. Written as DNA, the CDR3 is TGTGCCAGCAGCAAAGGTTCCCTGCCCGGGACAGCGATCTCTGGAAACACCATATATTTT. The encoded protein is CASSKGSLPGTAISGNTIYF.

The V and J genes are TRBV19 and TRBJ1-1; no clear D. The CDR3 covers 15 residues. Germline CDR1 is LNHDA and CDR2 is SQIVND (reference sequence). Trimming cost V 6 bases and J 1 base, with 15 bases left between them. DNA of the CDR3: TGTGCCAGTAGCATTGGACGGCTTCAGAACACTGAAGCTTTCTTT. Residues: CASSIGRLQNTEAFF.

The chain couples TRBV3-1 (or the pseudogene TRBV3-2) to TRBJ2-3; D is uncertain. Germline CDR1 and CDR2: LGHDT and YNNKEL (reference sequence). Trimming removed 0 bases at V and 2 bases at J, with 9 bases between. The CDR3 totals 15 residues. CDR3 nucleotide sequence: TGTGCCAGCAGCCAAGATCTAGAAATCACAGATACGCAGTATTTT. The encoded protein is CASSQDLEITDTQYF.

This clone has just one count. V usage is TRBV30 and J usage is TRBJ1-2; tentatively, D is TRBD1 (5 bases). Germline-derived CDR1 and CDR2 are GTSNPN and SVGIG (reference sequence). The CDR3 contains 14 residues. With 3 bases removed from V and 6 bases from J, the gap between germline ends came to 17 bases. DNA for the CDR3: TGTGCCTGGAGAACGGCGGCGTTGGGGGATGGCTACACCTTC. Its translation: CAWRTAALGDGYTF.

The chain couples TRBV11-3 to TRBJ2-1; D possibly matches TRBD1 or TRBD2 (5 bases each). The CDR3 sequence is 15 residues long. Trimming stripped 5 bases from V and 3 bases from J, with 14 bases between. CDR1 and CDR2 (germline): SGHNT, YENEEA. CDR3 in DNA: TGTGCCAGCAGCCTGGACGGGACCGGCTACAATGAGCAGTTCTTC. It encodes CASSLDGTGYNEQFF.

Here the CDR3 reads CASSRARPSGGSGNNEQFF. Written as DNA, the CDR3 is TGTGCCAGCAGTCGTGCGCGGCCTAGCGGGGGTTCGGGAAACAATGAGCAGTTCTTC. This chain links TRBV6-6 with TRBJ2-1, with 10 positions matching TRBD2. With 5 bases clipped from V and 5 bases from J, the junction kept 18 bases outside the gene matches. This CDR3 spans 19 amino acids. Germline V gene data show CDR1 as MNHNY and CDR2 as SVGAGI (reference sequence).

The chain employs TRBV6-5 and TRBJ2-2; 8 bases map to TRBD1. The CDR3 totals 15 residues. Per germline, CDR1 MNHEY and CDR2 SVGAGI. With 4 bases clipped from V and 5 bases from J, the junction kept 6 bases outside the gene matches. Here the CDR3 DNA reads TGTGCCAGCAGTTCCGGGACAGGTTGGACCGGGGAGCTGTTTTTT. This translates into CASSSGTGWTGELFF.

The V gene is TRBV11-2, the J gene TRBJ1-2, with 7 bases lining up with TRBD1. V was clipped by 4 bases and J by 0 bases; unmatched bases: 8. Germline V gene lookup returns CDR1 SGHAT and CDR2 FQNNGV. This CDR3 comprises 16 residues. CDR3 coding DNA: TGTGCCAGCAGCTCTCAAACAGGGGCACCTAACTATGGCTACACCTTC. Protein sequence: CASSSQTGAPNYGYTF.

V is TRBV5-1 and J is TRBJ2-7; D gene unclear. With 2 bases removed from V and 0 bases from J, the gap between germline ends came to 9 bases. The germline V gene encodes CDR1 SGHRS and CDR2 YFSETQ. The CDR3 spans 14 residues. DNA for the CDR3: TGCGCCAGCAGCTTAACGCCAGACTCCTACGAGCAGTACTTC. It specifies CASSLTPDSYEQYF.

The J gene is TRBJ1-2, the V gene TRBV10-3; 10 bases align to TRBD1. Unmatched junction bases numbered 6, after V lost 6 bases and J lost 5 bases. This CDR3 is built from 14 residues. From germline, CDR1 is ENHRY and CDR2 SYGVKD. The DNA for the CDR3 is TGTGCCATCAGGGGGACAGGGGACGCTTATGGCTACACCTTC. The encoded protein is CAIRGTGDAYGYTF.

The chain uses TRBV10-1 and TRBJ1-2; weak D call: TRBD1 (6 bases). CDR1 WNHNN and CDR2 SYGVQD come from the germline V gene (reference sequence). The CDR3 is 13 residues long. Between the trimmed V and J ends, which lost 8 bases and 5 bases, there was a span of 15 bases. In nucleotides, the CDR3 is TGCGCCAGCCGTAGGGGCAGGGGATATGGCTACACCTTC. Residues: CASRRGRGYGYTF.

The chain recombines TRBV15 with TRBJ1-6; D not certain. This CDR3 is built from 16 residues. Trimming removed 1 base from V and 2 bases from J, with 9 bases in between. Germline assignment: CDR1 LNHNV and CDR2 YYDKDF (reference sequence). CDR3 nucleotides: TGTGCCACCAGCAGAGGCCTGGGAACCTATAATTCACCCCTCCACTTT. As protein: CATSRGLGTYNSPLHF.

This chain uses TRBV29-1 with TRBJ1-2; D is perhaps TRBD1 (5 bases). The germline CDR1 and CDR2 sequences are SQVTM and ANQGSEA. This CDR3 is 13 amino acids long. V shed 7 bases and J shed 8 bases, with 20 bases lying between them. The DNA of the CDR3 is TGCAGCGCCGAGAAACGGGGGACTGGGGGCTACACCTTC. It codes for CSAEKRGTGGYTF. The variable domain in full, with the rest retrieved from reference TRBV29-1 and TRBJ1-2, is SAVISQKPSRDICQRGTSLTIQCQVDSQVTMMFWYRQQPGQSLTLIATANQGSEATYESGFVIDKFPISRPNLTFSTLTVSNMSPEDSSIYLCSAEKRGTGGYTFGSGTRLTVV.

This chain links TRBV5-1 with TRBJ2-7; 12 nucleotides match TRBD2. This CDR3 region has 15 residues. J was trimmed by 8 bases and V by 0 bases; bases with no gene match: 6. Germline-derived CDR1 and CDR2 are SGHRS and YFSETQ. CDR3: CASSLDLGLAGKQYF. The DNA of the CDR3 is TGCGCCAGCAGCTTGGATCTTGGACTAGCGGGGAAGCAGTACTTC. Together with reference TRBV5-1 and TRBJ2-7, the CDR3 gives the full variable domain: KAGVTQTPRYLIKTRGQQVTLSCSPISGHRSVSWYQQTPGQGLQFLFEYFSETQRNKGNFPGRFSGRQFSNSRSEMNVSTLELGDSALYLCASSLDLGLAGKQYFGPGTRLTVT.

The chain has TRBV18 and TRBJ1-1; the D is unclear. V lost 8 bases and J 1 base, leaving 14 bases between the germline ends. Germline V CDR1 and CDR2: KGHSH, LQKENI. This CDR3 has 14 residues. CDR3 protein: CASPREYENTEAFF. CDR3 nucleotides: TGTGCCAGCCCTCGGGAGTATGAGAACACTGAAGCTTTCTTT.

A single count supports this clone. CDR3 loop: CASSTGKSTDTQYF. In DNA, the CDR3 is TGTGCCAGCAGTACAGGGAAAAGCACAGATACGCAGTATTTT. The rearrangement links TRBV2 to TRBJ2-3, with a possible D match to TRBD1 (6 bases). From germline, CDR1 is SNHLY and CDR2 FYNNEI. The V and J ends lost 5 bases and 0 bases respectively, with 9 bases between them. The CDR3 loop spans 14 amino acids.

This clone was recorded only once. V usage is TRBV6-5 and J usage is TRBJ1-2; TRBD1 matches at 8 bases. The CDR3 extends over 14 amino acids. Trimming removed 5 bases from V and 3 bases from J; junction bases left unmatched: 5. The germline gives CDR1 MNHEY, CDR2 SVGAGI. The CDR3, as DNA: TGTGCCAGCAGTCCAGGGGGCTATGACTATGGCTACACCTTC. It translates to CASSPGGYDYGYTF.

The CDR3, as DNA: TGTGCCAGCAGCTTGGGTGGGCAAGGGTCGTTGGCTTTCTTT. This gives the protein CASSLGGQGSLAFF. The genes are TRBV11-3 and TRBJ1-1; D is ambiguous. CDR1 is SGHNT, CDR2 YENEEA, per germline. The CDR3 totals 14 residues. V shed 3 bases and J shed 11 bases, with 19 bases lying between them.

The chain recombines TRBV5-4 with TRBJ2-3; no clear D gene. Germline loops: CDR1 SGHNT, CDR2 YYREEE (reference sequence). V lost 2 bases to trimming and J lost 2 bases, with 6 bases between them. There are 13 residues in the CDR3. Here the CDR3 reads CASSLSHTDTQYF. The CDR3 region has the DNA TGTGCCAGCAGCTTAAGTCACACAGATACGCAGTATTTT. The complete variable domain, with remaining parts taken from reference TRBV5-4 and TRBJ2-3, reads ETGVTQSPTHLIKTRGQQVTLRCSSQSGHNTVSWYQQALGQGPQFIFQYYREEENGRGNFPPRFSGLQFPNYSSELNVNALELDDSALYLCASSLSHTDTQYFGPGTRLTVL.

The CDR3: CASSLTPGGDYGYTF. CDR3 nucleotides: TGTGCCAGCAGCTTAACTCCTGGAGGAGACTATGGCTACACCTTC. The chain couples TRBV7-3 to TRBJ1-2; D ambiguous. Germline CDR1 is SGHTA and CDR2 is FQGTGA. Trimming removed 0 bases at V and 3 bases at J, with 11 bases between. This CDR3 has 15 amino acids.

This rearrangement joins TRBV6-1 to TRBJ2-7; TRBD1 aligns across 11 bases. Per germline, CDR1 MNHNS and CDR2 SASEGT. The V segment lost 2 bases and the J segment 6 bases; nucleotides outside the gene matches: 9. This CDR3 region has 16 residues. As DNA, the CDR3 is TGTGCCAGCAGTGAACTTATCTGGACAGGGGGCTTCGAGCAGTACTTC. Its protein is CASSELIWTGGFEQYF.